This T cell receptor (beta chain) was profiled in a study of PD-L1 blockade in urothelial cancer. As for the study in general: Prior regimens of chemotherapy numbered 0 to 3 per patient. Blood analysis occurred 3 weeks (second dose) and 6 weeks after treatment start.

Assay: immunoSEQ multiplex PCR; the TCRdb copy retains only in-frame clones and omits some. The top ten hold roughly 2.3% of the sample, which has 120,000 or so clones, about 82% seen once. Time point reported: peripheral blood 6 weeks after treatment start. V was trimmed by 4 bases and J by 7 bases, leaving 16 bases between them. Germline loops: CDR1 LNHDA, CDR2 SQIVND (reference sequence). The CDR3 spans 15 residues. This chain joins TRBV19 and TRBJ2-2; D is possibly TRBD2 (5 bases). The sequencing here drew on PBMCs, taken around atezolizumab (anti-PD-L1) treatment. The receptor comes from a man aged 45-65 years with urothelial cancer. CDR3 in DNA: TGTGCCAGTAGTACTTTCCGAGGGCCCCTCGGGGAGCTGTTTTTT. This translates into CASSTFRGPLGELFF.